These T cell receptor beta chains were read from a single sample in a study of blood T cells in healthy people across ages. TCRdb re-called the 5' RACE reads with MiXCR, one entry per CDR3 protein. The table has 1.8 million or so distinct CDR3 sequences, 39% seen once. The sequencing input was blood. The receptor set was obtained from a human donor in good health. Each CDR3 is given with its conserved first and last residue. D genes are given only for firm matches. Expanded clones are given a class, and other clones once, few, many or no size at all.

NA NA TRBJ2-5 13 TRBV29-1 TGCAGCGTTGAAATTGGAGGGGAAGAGACCCAGTACTTC CSVEIGGEETQYF
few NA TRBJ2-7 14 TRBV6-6 TGTGCCAGCAGTTACTCGAGGGCCGGGGGCGAGCAGTACTTC CASSYSRAGGEQYF
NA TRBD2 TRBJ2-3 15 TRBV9 TGTGCCAGCAGCGAGGGACTAGCGGGCCCAGATACGCAGTATTTT CASSEGLAGPDTQYF
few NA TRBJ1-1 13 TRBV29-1 TGCAGCGTTGATACAGGGACGGAAACTGAAGCTTTCTTT CSVDTGTETEAFF
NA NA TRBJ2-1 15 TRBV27 TGTGCCAGCAGTTTGTGGCAGGGGAAGTACAATGAGCAGTTCTTC CASSLWQGKYNEQFF
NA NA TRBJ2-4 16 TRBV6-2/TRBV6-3 TGTGCCAGCAGCCCGACTACAGGGACAACCTACAATGAGCAGTACTTC CASSPTTGTTYNEQYF
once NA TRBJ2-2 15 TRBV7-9 TGTGCCAGCCGCTGGGGGCCCACGGACACCGGGGAGCTGTTTTTT CASRWGPTDTGELFF
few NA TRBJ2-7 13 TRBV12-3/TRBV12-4 TGTGCCAGCAGTTTATTAGGGGTTTCCGAGCAGTACTTC CASSLLGVSEQYF
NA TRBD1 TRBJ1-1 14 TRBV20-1 TGCAGTGCTAGGGGGGGACAGGGCAAAACTGAAGCTTTCTTT CSARGGQGKTEAFF
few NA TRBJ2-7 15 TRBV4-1 TGCGCCAGCAGCCAAGTTGGTGGTGGGGGGTACGAGCAGTACTTC CASSQVGGGGYEQYF
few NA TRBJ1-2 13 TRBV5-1 TGCGCCAGCAGCTATGGCCCAGGGTATGGCTACACCTTC CASSYGPGYGYTF
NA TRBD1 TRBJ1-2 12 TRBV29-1 TGCAGCGCTGTCCGGGACAGTTATGGCTACACCTTC CSAVRDSYGYTF
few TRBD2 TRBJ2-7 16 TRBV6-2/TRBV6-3 TGTGCCGGCAGTGGCGGGACTAGCCTAGGCGGCTACGAGCAGTACTTC CAGSGGTSLGGYEQYF
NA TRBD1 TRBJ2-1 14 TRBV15 TGTGCCACCAGCAGGGACAGGGGGCTCCACGAGCAGTTCTTC CATSRDRGLHEQFF
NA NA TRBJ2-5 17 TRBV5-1 TGCGCCAGCAGCTTGGCCGGTTTCGGGCGGGTGGAAGAGACCCAGTACTTC CASSLAGFGRVEETQYF
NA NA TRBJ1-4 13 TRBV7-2 TGTGCCAGCAGCTTCGGGGGAGGGAAAAAACTGTTTTTT CASSFGGGKKLFF